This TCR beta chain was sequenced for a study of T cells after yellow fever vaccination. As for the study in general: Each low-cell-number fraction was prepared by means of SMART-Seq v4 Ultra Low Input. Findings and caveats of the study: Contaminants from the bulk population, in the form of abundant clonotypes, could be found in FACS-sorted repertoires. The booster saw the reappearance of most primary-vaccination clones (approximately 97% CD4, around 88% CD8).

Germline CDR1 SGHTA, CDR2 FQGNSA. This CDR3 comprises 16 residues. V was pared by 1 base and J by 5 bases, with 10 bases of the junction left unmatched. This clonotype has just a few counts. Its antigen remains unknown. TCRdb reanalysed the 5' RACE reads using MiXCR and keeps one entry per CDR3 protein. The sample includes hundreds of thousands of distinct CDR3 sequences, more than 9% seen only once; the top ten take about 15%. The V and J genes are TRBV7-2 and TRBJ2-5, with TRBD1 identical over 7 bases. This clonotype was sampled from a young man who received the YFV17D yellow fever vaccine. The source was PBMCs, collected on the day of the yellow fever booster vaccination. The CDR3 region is CASSLVGGNNGETQYF. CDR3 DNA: TGTGCCAGCAGCTTAGTAGGGGGCAATAACGGGGAGACCCAGTACTTC.